The 14 T cell receptor beta chains below all came from one sample that was sequenced in a study of CD8 T cells in ankylosing spondylitis (dated by TCRdb to the late 2010s). What the research found in general, with its limitations: Blood from ankylosing spondylitis patients appeared to be characterized by a TCR beta motif made up of under ten highly homologous amino acid variants.

Library method: 5' RACE. This sample was sequenced with an Illumina HiSeq 2500. TCRdb reanalyzed the raw reads on its own, using fastp at Q25 for trimming and MiXCR for clone calling, and kept in-frame beta chains. Each entry is one CDR3 protein sequence, shown with its most common DNA and genes. The sample data list some 330,000 distinct CDR3 sequences, and under 8.5% of these were observed just once. Roughly 14% of the sample goes to the ten largest clones. No antigen is known for these receptors. What was sequenced was blood, either unsorted or a sorted T cell fraction (not recorded which). These receptors originate from a male donor with ankylosing spondylitis.

This chain connects TRBV4-2 to TRBJ1-3, with D perhaps TRBD1 (5 bases). Trimming removed 3 bases from V and 1 base from J, with 13 bases in between. Germline-derived CDR1 and CDR2 are LGHNA and YNFKEQ. This CDR3 comprises 16 residues. Written as DNA, the CDR3 is TGTGCCAGCAGCCAGCCCGGGACGGGGTCTGGAAACACCATATATTTT. Translation gives CASSQPGTGSGNTIYF.

The table lists this clonotype with a few counts. The J gene is TRBJ2-1, the V gene TRBV7-2; 9 bases fit TRBD2. Germline V gene lookup returns CDR1 SGHTA and CDR2 FQGNSA. Unmatched junction bases numbered 7, after V lost 7 bases and J lost 12 bases. This CDR3 comprises 12 residues. CDR3: CASTRSGSTQFF. The DNA for the CDR3 is TGTGCCAGCACCCGTAGCGGGAGTACGCAGTTCTTC.

This clonotype showed up just a few times. The V and J genes are TRBV19 and TRBJ2-1; tentatively, D is TRBD2 (6 bases). CDR1 LNHDA and CDR2 SQIVND come from the germline V gene (reference sequence). Trimming removed 4 bases at V and 6 bases at J, with 13 bases between. The CDR3 has 14 residues. Written as DNA, the CDR3 is TGTGCCAGTAGTACGGGGACTCGAAGCAATGAGCAGTTCTTC. This gives the protein CASSTGTRSNEQFF.

The rearrangement links TRBV6-1 to TRBJ1-5; a possible D gene is TRBD1 (5 bases). The germline gives CDR1 MNHNS, CDR2 SASEGT. The CDR3 length is 17 residues. V gave up 5 bases and J gave up 4 bases, with 21 bases separating them. The chain's CDR3 is CASSLGTGRVSNQPQHF. The CDR3 DNA sequence: TGTGCCAGCAGTCTCGGGACGGGCCGGGTTTCTAATCAGCCCCAGCATTTT.

V usage is TRBV20-1 and J usage is TRBJ2-3, with D perhaps TRBD1 (5 bases). This CDR3 contains 16 residues. The V end lost 5 bases, the J end lost 4 bases, and 22 bases lay between the germline ends. The germline gives CDR1 DFQATT, CDR2 SNEGSKA (reference sequence). CDR3 residues: CSARDPSTGHSDTQYF. The CDR3 nucleotides are TGCAGTGCTCGTGACCCCTCAACAGGACACTCAGATACGCAGTATTTT.

In its sample, this clonotype was seen many times. The genes are TRBV7-9 and TRBJ2-1; maybe TRBD2 (5 bases). Germline assignment: CDR1 SEHNR and CDR2 FQNEAQ (reference sequence). V was cut by 3 bases and J by 9 bases, with 9 bases left in between. The CDR3 is made up of 12 amino acids. The CDR3 DNA follows: TGTGCCAGCAGCTTGACGGGAAGTGAGCAGTTCTTC. Its protein is CASSLTGSEQFF.

The rearrangement links TRBV7-3 to TRBJ2-7, with 8 bases matching TRBD2. The CDR3 extends over 13 amino acids. Germline CDR1 reads SGHTA; CDR2 reads FQGTGA. Trimming removed 1 base from V and 8 bases from J; junction bases left unmatched: 4. In DNA form, the CDR3 reads TGTGCCAGCAGCTTAAGCGGCGGGGGGAAGCAGTACTTC. Translation: CASSLSGGGKQYF.

In its sample, this clonotype was seen a few times. The chain is built from TRBV24-1 and TRBJ2-1; TRBD1 matches at 9 bases. The CDR3 extends over 16 amino acids. Per germline, CDR1 KGHDR and CDR2 SFDVKD. V gave up 3 bases and J gave up 6 bases; unmatched junction bases: 8. This CDR3 reads CATSDPGQGEVNEQFF. The DNA for the CDR3 is TGTGCCACCAGTGATCCGGGACAGGGTGAGGTCAATGAGCAGTTCTTC.

The chain combines TRBV5-1 with TRBJ2-1; D remains unclear. Trimming cost V 2 bases and J 9 bases, with 12 bases left between them. CDR3 length: 13 amino acids. Germline assignment: CDR1 SGHRS and CDR2 YFSETQ. DNA for the CDR3: TGCGCCAGCAGCTTTGGTCAGTTCGGTGAGCAGTTCTTC. The encoded protein is CASSFGQFGEQFF.

This clonotype was counted many times. The V gene is TRBV7-2, the J gene TRBJ2-7; D is possibly TRBD2 (6 bases). Germline CDR1 reads SGHTA; CDR2 reads FQGNSA. The V end was cut by 5 bases, the J end by 6 bases, with 20 bases between. The CDR3 spans 15 residues. CDR3 sequence (DNA): TGTGCCAGCAGCGGGATAGCGGCCGGCTTCGGCGAGCAGTACTTC. It yields the protein CASSGIAAGFGEQYF.

This clonotype has just a few counts. The chain employs TRBV12-3 or TRBV12-4 and TRBJ2-1, with D uncertain. The germline V and J ends were trimmed by 5 bases and 7 bases, with 9 bases remaining between them. The CDR3 has 12 residues. As DNA, the CDR3 is TGTGCCAGCAGTATCTACCCGAATGAGCAGTTCTTC. Translating it yields CASSIYPNEQFF.

The chain links TRBV29-1 to TRBJ1-2; 7 bases match TRBD1. There are 16 residues in the CDR3. V dropped 1 base and J dropped 7; count of bases not matched to a gene: 15. CDR1 and CDR2 (germline): SQVTM, ANQGSEA. The CDR3 bases are TGCAGCGTTGAAGGAAATGGGAGACAGGGAAGGGGTGGCTACACCTTC. It specifies CSVEGNGRQGRGGYTF.

This clonotype was seen at least ten times. The chain links TRBV7-8 to TRBJ2-4; D is possibly TRBD1 or TRBD2 (5 bases each). CDR3 length equals 12 residues. Trimming cost V 1 base and J 9 bases, with 7 bases left between them. CDR1 is SGHVS, CDR2 FQNEAQ, per germline. The CDR3 is CASSLGGSIQYF. CDR3 in DNA: TGTGCCAGCAGCTTAGGGGGGAGCATTCAGTACTTC.

The gene calls are TRBV25-1 and TRBJ1-5; no reliable D call. The V and J ends lost 4 bases and 3 bases respectively, with 10 bases between them. Per the germline V gene, CDR1 is MGHDK and CDR2 is SYGVNS. The CDR3 is made up of 14 amino acids. CDR3 sequence: CASSGEIVNQPQHF. For the CDR3, the DNA is TGTGCCAGCAGTGGTGAAATAGTCAATCAGCCCCAGCATTTT.